These 12 T cell receptor beta chains share one sample of origin, sequenced in a study of beta chain bispecific antibodies for T cell cancers. Antigens of these TCRs are unknown. In TCRdb, the 5' RACE reads were re-called with MiXCR into one record per CDR3 protein. Found here are about 8,800 distinct CDR3 sequences, around 2.2% of them singletons; the top ten hold 66%. Either OKT3 anti-CD3 antibody or CD3/CD28 beads expanded T cells from blood mononuclear cells over about three days. Study conclusions and caveats: In these mixed samples, most targeted TRBV reads derived from the leukemia cell line.

The sample in question was T cells from a healthy donor cultured with Jurkat leukemia cells, obtained from a culture containing an anti-CD19 bispecific antibody. These receptors were collected from a human donor in good health. Some clones in this sample may be carry-over from other donors' samples.

Ten or more counts support this clonotype. This chain uses TRBV7-6 with TRBJ2-1; TRBD2 matches 13 bases. The ends lost 3 bases at V and 8 bases at J; junction bases unmatched: 4. Germline V gene sequence: CDR1 SGHVS, CDR2 FNYEAQ. The CDR3 is 15 residues long. In nucleotides, the CDR3 is TGTGCCAGCAGCTTTACTAGCGGGGGGGCTGATGAGCAGTTCTTC. As protein: CASSFTSGGADEQFF. Full variable domain (outside the CDR3, taken from reference TRBV7-6 and TRBJ2-1): GAGVSQSPRYKVTKRGQDVALRCDPISGHVSLYWYRQALGQGPEFLTYFNYEAQQDKSGLPNDRFSAERPEGSISTLTIQRTEQRDSAMYRCASSFTSGGADEQFFGPGTRLTVL.

This clonotype was detected many times. The chain recombines TRBV19 with TRBJ2-7, with D maybe TRBD1 (6 bases). CDR1 and CDR2 from the germline V gene are LNHDA and SQIVND (reference sequence). V was clipped by 5 bases and J by 3 bases, with 14 bases between them. CDR3 length: 14 amino acids. Here the CDR3 reads CASSPTGTFYEQYF. Written as DNA, the CDR3 is TGTGCCAGTAGTCCCACCGGGACATTCTACGAGCAGTACTTC.

This clonotype was seen at least ten times. The V and J genes are TRBV5-4 and TRBJ2-7; D perhaps matches TRBD1 (5 bases). Trimming removed 1 base at V and 0 bases at J, with 14 bases between. In germline, CDR1 is SGHNT, CDR2 YYREEE (reference sequence). The CDR3 has 16 amino acids. As DNA, the CDR3 is TGTGCCAGCAGCTTGATATCAGGGATTGTCTCCTACGAGCAGTACTTC. Its translation is CASSLISGIVSYEQYF.

Many counts were recorded for this clonotype. The chain links TRBV28 to TRBJ2-7; no clear D. In germline, CDR1 is MDHEN, CDR2 SYDVKM. The CDR3 is 13 amino acids. Trimming left V 10 bases short and J 0 bases short, with 13 bases between. In nucleotides, the CDR3 is TGTGCCACGCAAGACACTTACTCCTACGAGCAGTACTTC. Its protein product is CATQDTYSYEQYF.

In its sample, this clonotype was seen many times. CDR3 DNA: TGTGCCAGCAGTTTCTTAGGGACCGGGGAGCTGTTTTTT. Protein sequence: CASSFLGTGELFF. The genes are TRBV27 and TRBJ2-2; D ambiguous. The CDR3 length is 13 residues. The germline V and J ends were trimmed by 3 bases and 5 bases, with 7 bases remaining between them. CDR1 is MNHEY and CDR2 is SMNVEV in the germline V gene (reference sequence).

This clonotype was detected many times. The gene calls are TRBV14 and TRBJ1-3, with D possibly being TRBD1 (6 bases). From germline, CDR1 is SGHDN and CDR2 FVKESK. V was trimmed by 0 bases and J by 2 bases, leaving 14 bases between them. The CDR3 runs to 17 residues. The CDR3 DNA reads TGTGCCAGCAGCCAAGATTCGGAAGAGGGGGCTGGAAACACCATATATTTT. Its translation is CASSQDSEEGAGNTIYF.

At least ten counts were recorded for this clonotype. The chain joins TRBV28 to TRBJ1-1; 7 bases map to TRBD1. The germline V gene has CDR1 MDHEN and CDR2 SYDVKM. Trimming took 2 bases from V and 8 from J; bases not matched to a gene: 11. The CDR3 extends over 15 amino acids. This CDR3 is CASSLGTEVDGEAFF. The CDR3 DNA reads TGTGCCAGCAGTTTAGGGACAGAGGTCGACGGGGAAGCTTTCTTT.

There are many counts of this clonotype. The chain is built from TRBV18 and TRBJ2-7; no clear D gene. Germline lookup yields CDR1 KGHSH and CDR2 LQKENI. This CDR3 spans 12 amino acids. V lost 1 base and J 6 bases, leaving 7 bases between the germline ends. This chain's CDR3 is CASSPRFCEQYF. Here the CDR3 DNA reads TGTGCCAGCTCACCACGGTTTTGCGAGCAGTACTTC.

In this sample, this clonotype turned up a few times. The J gene is TRBJ2-5, the V gene TRBV11-2, with 16 bases lining up with TRBD2. The CDR3 is made up of 17 amino acids. The V segment lost 3 bases and the J segment 4 bases; nucleotides outside the gene matches: 5. Germline CDR1 SGHAT, CDR2 FQNNGV. The CDR3 reads CASSLGTSGGAPETQYF. CDR3 DNA sequence: TGTGCCAGCAGCTTGGGGACTAGCGGGGGGGCCCCAGAGACCCAGTACTTC.

This clonotype has at least ten counts. The chain links TRBV5-1 to TRBJ1-2; TRBD1 might be the D (6 bases). CDR3 length equals 13 residues. Germline V gene sequence: CDR1 SGHRS, CDR2 YFSETQ. V dropped 0 bases and J dropped 8 bases, with 11 bases sitting between them. CDR3 protein: CASSLAGEGGYTF. CDR3 DNA sequence: TGCGCCAGCAGCTTGGCAGGGGAAGGGGGCTACACCTTC.

By frequency in the sample, this clonotype is medium-sized. The chain links TRBV6-1 to TRBJ2-1, with D perhaps given as TRBD1 or TRBD2 (6 bases each). Trimming pared 2 bases from V and 9 bases from J, leaving 17 bases between. The CDR3 consists of 15 residues. Germline-derived CDR1 and CDR2 are MNHNS and SASEGT. DNA for the CDR3: TGTGCCAGCAGTGAAAGGGGGGCTTGGCTTGCTGAGCAGTTCTTC. Its protein product is CASSERGAWLAEQFF.

This clonotype occurred many times. The chain recombines TRBV13 with TRBJ2-1, with 9 bases identical to TRBD1. Trimming took 6 bases from V and 8 from J; bases not matched to a gene: 11. Germline V CDR1 and CDR2: PRHDT, FYEKMQ (reference sequence). This CDR3 spans 15 amino acids. The CDR3 region is CASSSTGTGSHEQFF. The CDR3 coding sequence is TGTGCCAGCAGTTCTACCGGGACAGGGTCGCATGAGCAGTTCTTC.